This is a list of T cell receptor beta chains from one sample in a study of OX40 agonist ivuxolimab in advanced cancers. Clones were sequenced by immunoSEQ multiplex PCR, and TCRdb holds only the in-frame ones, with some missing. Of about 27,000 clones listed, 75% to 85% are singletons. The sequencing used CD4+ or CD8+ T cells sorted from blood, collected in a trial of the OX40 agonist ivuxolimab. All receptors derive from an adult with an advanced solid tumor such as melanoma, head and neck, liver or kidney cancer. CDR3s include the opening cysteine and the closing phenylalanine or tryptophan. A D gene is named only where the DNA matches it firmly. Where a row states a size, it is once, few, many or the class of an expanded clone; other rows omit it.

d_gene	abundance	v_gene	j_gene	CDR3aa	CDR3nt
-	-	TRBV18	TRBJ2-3	CASSPQADTQYF	TGTGCCAGCTCACCCCAGGCGGATACGCAGTATTTT
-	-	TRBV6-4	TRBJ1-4	CASTLREVNEKLFF	TGTGCCAGCACTCTTCGGGAGGTCAATGAAAAACTGTTTTTT
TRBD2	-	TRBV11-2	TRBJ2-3	CASSPPGLAVTDTQYF	TGTGCCAGCAGCCCGCCGGGACTAGCGGTCACAGATACGCAGTATTTT
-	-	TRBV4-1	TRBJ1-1	CASSQVSQGPTEAFF	TGCGCCAGCAGCCAAGTTAGTCAGGGCCCGACAGAAGCTTTCTTT
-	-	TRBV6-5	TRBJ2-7	CASSYGLGTNYEQYF	TGTGCCAGCAGTTACGGGTTGGGAACAAACTACGAGCAGTACTTC
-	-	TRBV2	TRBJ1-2	CASRYQGSEFGYTF	TGTGCCAGCAGGTACCAGGGGTCGGAGTTTGGCTACACCTTC
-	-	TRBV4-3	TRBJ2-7	CASSQGGRGIYEQYF	TGCGCCAGCAGCCAAGGGGGCAGGGGAATCTACGAGCAGTACTTC
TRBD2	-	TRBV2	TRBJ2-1	CASSSGRGNEQFF	TGTGCCAGCAGTAGCGGGAGGGGGAATGAGCAGTTCTTC
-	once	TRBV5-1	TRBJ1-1	CASSLAAAARLNTEAFF	TGCGCCAGCAGCTTGGCGGCGGCAGCGAGGCTGAACACTGAAGCTTTCTTT
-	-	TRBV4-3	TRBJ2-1	CASSQDLASSYNEQFF	TGCGCCAGCAGCCAAGATCTAGCGAGCTCCTACAATGAGCAGTTCTTC
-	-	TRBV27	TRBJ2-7	CASSLGRDYEQYF	TGTGCCAGCAGCCTCGGACGGGACTACGAGCAGTACTTC
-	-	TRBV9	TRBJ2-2	CASSPDQILTGELFF	TGTGCCAGCTCCCCCGACCAGATCCTCACCGGGGAGCTGTTTTTT
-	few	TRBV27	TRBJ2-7	CASSSEGLPYEQYF	TGTGCCAGCAGCTCGGAAGGACTTCCCTACGAGCAGTACTTC
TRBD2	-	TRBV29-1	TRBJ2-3	CSVVPTSGSGLDTQYF	TGCAGCGTCGTTCCGACTAGCGGGAGTGGATTAGATACGCAGTATTTT
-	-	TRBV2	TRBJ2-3	CASEVPGSLEDTQYF	TGTGCCAGCGAGGTCCCGGGATCCTTAGAAGATACGCAGTATTTT
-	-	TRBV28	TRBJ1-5	CASGGDSNQPQHF	TGTGCCAGTGGGGGGGATAGCAATCAGCCCCAGCATTTT
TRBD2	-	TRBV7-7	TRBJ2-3	CASSRTSGEADTQYF	TGTGCCAGCAGCCGGACTAGCGGGGAGGCAGATACGCAGTATTTT
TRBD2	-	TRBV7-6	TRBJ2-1	CASSPGTSPPEQFF	TGTGCCAGCAGCCCCGGGACTAGCCCCCCAGAGCAGTTCTTC
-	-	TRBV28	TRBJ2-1	CASSPWGYEQFF	TGTGCCAGCAGTCCCTGGGGGTATGAGCAGTTCTTC
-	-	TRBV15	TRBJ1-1	CATSRVGDEAFF	TGTGCCACCAGCAGAGTGGGGGATGAAGCTTTCTTT
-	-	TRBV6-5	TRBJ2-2	CASSYLEGTGELFF	TGTGCCAGCAGTTACCTTGAAGGCACCGGGGAGCTGTTTTTT
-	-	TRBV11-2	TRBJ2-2	CASSLDRITNTGELFF	TGTGCCAGCAGCTTAGACCGAATAACGAACACCGGGGAGCTGTTTTTT
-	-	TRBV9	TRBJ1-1	CASSVEVQNTEAFF	TGTGCCAGCAGCGTAGAGGTACAGAACACTGAAGCTTTCTTT
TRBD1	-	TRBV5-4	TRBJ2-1	CASSSGQGGYNEQFF	TGTGCCAGCAGTTCGGGACAGGGGGGCTACAATGAGCAGTTCTTC
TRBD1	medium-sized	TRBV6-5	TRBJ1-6	CASSYSRQGAWSPLHF	TGTGCCAGCAGTTACTCCCGACAGGGGGCATGGTCACCCCTCCACTTT
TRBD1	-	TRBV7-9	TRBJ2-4	CASSLKQGTKNIQYF	TGTGCCAGCAGCTTAAAACAGGGGACCAAAAACATTCAGTACTTC
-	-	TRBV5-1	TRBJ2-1	CASSRGTGYNEQFF	TGCGCCAGCAGTAGGGGGACTGGTTACAATGAGCAGTTCTTC
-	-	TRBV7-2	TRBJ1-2	CALLAKGGSYTF	TGTGCCCTCCTCGCTAAGGGGGGAAGCTACACCTTC
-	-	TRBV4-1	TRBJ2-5	CASSQRIGEETQYF	TGCGCCAGCAGCCAAAGAATAGGGGAAGAGACCCAGTACTTC
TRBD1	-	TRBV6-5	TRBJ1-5	CASSIGTANQPQHF	TGTGCCAGCAGTATCGGGACAGCGAATCAGCCCCAGCATTTT
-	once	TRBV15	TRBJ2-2	CATSRDRRTGELFF	TGTGCCACCAGCAGAGACAGGAGAACCGGGGAGCTGTTTTTT
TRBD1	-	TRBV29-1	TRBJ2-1	CSVEGDRASYNEQFF	TGCAGCGTTGAAGGGGACAGGGCCTCCTACAATGAGCAGTTCTTC
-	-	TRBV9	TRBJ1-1	CASSVGGSNTEAFF	TGTGCCAGCAGCGTAGGGGGTTCGAACACTGAAGCTTTCTTT
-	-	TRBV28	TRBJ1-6	CASSLFAGVAYNSPLHF	TGTGCCAGCAGTTTATTTGCAGGGGTGGCCTATAATTCACCCCTCCACTTT
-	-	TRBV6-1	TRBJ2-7	CASSKVIPSYEQYF	TGTGCCAGCAGTAAGGTAATTCCCTCCTACGAGCAGTACTTC
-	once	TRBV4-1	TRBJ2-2	CASSPDGGELFF	TGCGCCAGCAGCCCCGATGGCGGGGAGCTGTTTTTT
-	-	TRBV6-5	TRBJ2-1	CASRAGGSGYNEQFF	TGTGCCAGCAGAGCCGGAGGGTCTGGCTACAATGAGCAGTTCTTC
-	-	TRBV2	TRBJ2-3	CASSHHPGTQGPDTQYF	TGTGCCAGCAGCCACCATCCCGGGACCCAAGGGCCAGATACGCAGTATTTT
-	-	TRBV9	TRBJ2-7	CASSAGTTAYEQYF	TGTGCCAGCAGCGCCGGGACCACGGCCTACGAGCAGTACTTC
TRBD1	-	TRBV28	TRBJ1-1	CASSFRVGTELFTEAFF	TGTGCCAGCAGTTTCAGGGTCGGGACAGAGCTTTTCACTGAAGCTTTCTTT
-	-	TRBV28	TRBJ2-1	CASGLALLYEQFF	TGTGCCAGCGGTCTAGCCCTACTGTATGAGCAGTTCTTC
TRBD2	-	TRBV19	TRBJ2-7	CASSIAIAGNYEQYF	TGTGCCAGTAGTATAGCTATAGCGGGAAACTACGAGCAGTACTTC
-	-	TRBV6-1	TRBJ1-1	CASIPGRDTEAFF	TGTGCCAGCATCCCGGGCAGAGACACTGAAGCTTTCTTT
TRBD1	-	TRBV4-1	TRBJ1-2	CASSLGQGANYGYTF	TGCGCCAGCAGCCTTGGACAGGGAGCTAACTATGGCTACACCTTC
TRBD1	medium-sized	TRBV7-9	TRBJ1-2	CASSPGTGYYGYTF	TGTGCCAGCAGCCCGGGGACAGGGTACTATGGCTACACCTTC
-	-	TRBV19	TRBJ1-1	CASSLNPLGTEAFF	TGTGCCAGTAGTCTTAATCCTTTGGGCACTGAAGCTTTCTTT
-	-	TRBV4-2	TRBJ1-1	CASSQRTANTEAFF	TGTGCCAGCAGCCAACGGACAGCGAACACTGAAGCTTTCTTT
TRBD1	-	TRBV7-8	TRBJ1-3	CASRPQGAGNTIYF	TGTGCCAGCAGACCACAGGGGGCTGGAAACACCATATATTTT